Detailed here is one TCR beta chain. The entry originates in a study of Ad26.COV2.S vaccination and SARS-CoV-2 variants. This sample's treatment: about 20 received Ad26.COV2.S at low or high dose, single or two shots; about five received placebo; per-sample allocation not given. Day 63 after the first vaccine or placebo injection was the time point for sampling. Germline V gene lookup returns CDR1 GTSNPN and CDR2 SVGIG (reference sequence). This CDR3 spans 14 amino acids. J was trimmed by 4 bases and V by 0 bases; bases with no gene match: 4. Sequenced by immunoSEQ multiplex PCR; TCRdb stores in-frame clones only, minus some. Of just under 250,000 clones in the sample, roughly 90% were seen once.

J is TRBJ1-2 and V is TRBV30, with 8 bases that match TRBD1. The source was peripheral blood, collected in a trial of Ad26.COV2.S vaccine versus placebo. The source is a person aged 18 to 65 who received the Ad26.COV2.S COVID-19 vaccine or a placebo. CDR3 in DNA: TGTGCCTGGAGTGTTGACAGGGGAGGCTATGGCTACACCTTC. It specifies CAWSVDRGGYGYTF. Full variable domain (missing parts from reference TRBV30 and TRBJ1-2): SQTIHQWPATLVQPVGSPLSLECTVEGTSNPNLYWYRQAAGRGLQLLFYSVGIGQISSEVPQNLSASRPQDRQFILSSKKLLLSDSGFYLCAWSVDRGGYGYTFGSGTRLTVV.